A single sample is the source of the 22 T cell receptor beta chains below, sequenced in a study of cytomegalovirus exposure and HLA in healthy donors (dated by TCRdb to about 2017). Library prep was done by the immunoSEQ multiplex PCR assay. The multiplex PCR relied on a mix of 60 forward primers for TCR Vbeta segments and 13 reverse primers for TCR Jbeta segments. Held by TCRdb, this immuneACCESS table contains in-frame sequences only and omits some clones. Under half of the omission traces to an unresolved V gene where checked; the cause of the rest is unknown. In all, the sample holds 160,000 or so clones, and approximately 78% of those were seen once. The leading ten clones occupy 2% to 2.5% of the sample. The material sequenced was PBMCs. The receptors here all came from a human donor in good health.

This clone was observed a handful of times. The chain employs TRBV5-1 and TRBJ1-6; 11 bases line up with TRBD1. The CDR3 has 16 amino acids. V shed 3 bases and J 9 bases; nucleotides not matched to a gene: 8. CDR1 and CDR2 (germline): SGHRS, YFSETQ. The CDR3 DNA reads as TGCGCCAGCAGCTCCCGGGACAGGGGGAAGGTTTCACCCCTCCACTTT. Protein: CASSSRDRGKVSPLHF. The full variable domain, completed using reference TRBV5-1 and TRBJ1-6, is KAGVTQTPRYLIKTRGQQVTLSCSPISGHRSVSWYQQTPGQGLQFLFEYFSETQRNKGNFPGRFSGRQFSNSRSEMNVSTLELGDSALYLCASSSRDRGKVSPLHFGNGTRLTVT.

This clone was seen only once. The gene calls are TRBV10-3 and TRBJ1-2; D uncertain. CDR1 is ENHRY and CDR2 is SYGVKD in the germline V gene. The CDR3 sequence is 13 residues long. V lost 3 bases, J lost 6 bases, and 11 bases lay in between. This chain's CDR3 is CAISDLSGNGYTF. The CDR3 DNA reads TGTGCCATCAGTGATTTGTCGGGGAATGGCTACACCTTC.

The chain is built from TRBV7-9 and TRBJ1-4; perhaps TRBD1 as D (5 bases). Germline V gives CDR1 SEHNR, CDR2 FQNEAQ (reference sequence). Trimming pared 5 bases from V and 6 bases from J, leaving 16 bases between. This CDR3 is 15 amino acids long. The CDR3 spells CASSQRVGGDEKLFF. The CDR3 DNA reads TGTGCCAGCAGCCAACGTGTGGGGGGGGATGAAAAACTGTTTTTT.

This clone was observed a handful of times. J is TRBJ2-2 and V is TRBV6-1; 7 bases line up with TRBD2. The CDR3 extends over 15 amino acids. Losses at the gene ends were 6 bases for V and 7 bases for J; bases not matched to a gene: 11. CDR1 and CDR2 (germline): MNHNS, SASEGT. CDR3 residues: CASRPGTIGSGELFF. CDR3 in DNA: TGTGCCAGCAGGCCCGGGACTATCGGGAGCGGGGAGCTGTTTTTT.

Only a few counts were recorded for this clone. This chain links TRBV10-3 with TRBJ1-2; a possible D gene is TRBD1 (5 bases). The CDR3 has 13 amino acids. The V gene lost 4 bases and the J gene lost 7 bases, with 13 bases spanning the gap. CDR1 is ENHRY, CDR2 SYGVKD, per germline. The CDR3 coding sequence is TGTGCCATCAGTGTCGACAGCCGAAGTGGCTACACCTTC. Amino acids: CAISVDSRSGYTF.

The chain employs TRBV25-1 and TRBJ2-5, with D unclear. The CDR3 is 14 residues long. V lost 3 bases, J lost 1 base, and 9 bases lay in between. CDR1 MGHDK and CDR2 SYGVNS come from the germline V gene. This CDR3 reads CASSDVEPQETQYF. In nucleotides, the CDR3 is TGTGCCAGCAGTGATGTGGAGCCCCAAGAGACCCAGTACTTC.

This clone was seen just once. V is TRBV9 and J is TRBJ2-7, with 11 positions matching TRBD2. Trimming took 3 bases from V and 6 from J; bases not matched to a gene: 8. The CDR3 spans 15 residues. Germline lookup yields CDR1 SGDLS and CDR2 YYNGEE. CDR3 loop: CASSASTSGGFEQYF. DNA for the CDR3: TGTGCCAGCAGCGCCTCCACTAGCGGGGGCTTCGAGCAGTACTTC. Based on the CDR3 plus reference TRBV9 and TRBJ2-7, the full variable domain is DSGVTQTPKHLITATGQRVTLRCSPRSGDLSVYWYQQSLDQGLQFLIQYYNGEERAKGNILERFSAQQFPDLHSELNLSSLELGDSALYFCASSASTSGGFEQYFGPGTRLTVT.

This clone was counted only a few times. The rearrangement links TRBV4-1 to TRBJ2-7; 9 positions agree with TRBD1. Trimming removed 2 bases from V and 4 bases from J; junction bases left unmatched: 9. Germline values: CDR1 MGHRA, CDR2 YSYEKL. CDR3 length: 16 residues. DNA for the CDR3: TGCGCCAGCAGCCAAACCCCCGGGACAGGGAGTTACGAGCAGTACTTC. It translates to CASSQTPGTGSYEQYF.

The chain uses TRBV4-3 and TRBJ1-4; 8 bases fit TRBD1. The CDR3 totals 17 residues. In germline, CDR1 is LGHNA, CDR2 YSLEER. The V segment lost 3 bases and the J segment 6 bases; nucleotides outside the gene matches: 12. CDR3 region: CASSQHTDRGSYEKLFF. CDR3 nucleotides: TGCGCCAGCAGCCAGCACACCGACAGGGGTTCCTATGAAAAACTGTTTTTT.

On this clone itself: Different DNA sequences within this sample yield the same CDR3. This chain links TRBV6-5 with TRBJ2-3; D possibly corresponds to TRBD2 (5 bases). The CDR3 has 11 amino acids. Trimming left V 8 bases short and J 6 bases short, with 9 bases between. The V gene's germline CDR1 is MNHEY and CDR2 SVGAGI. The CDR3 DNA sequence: TGTGCCAGCTCTGCGGGCGATACGCAGTATTTT. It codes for CASSAGDTQYF.

Written as DNA, the CDR3 is TGTGCCAGTAGCCAGGGGAAGGACTATGGCTACACCTTC. Protein sequence: CASSQGKDYGYTF. The gene calls are TRBV19 and TRBJ1-2, with D possibly matching TRBD1 (6 bases). Trimming stripped 6 bases from V and 3 bases from J, with 11 bases between. From germline, CDR1 is LNHDA and CDR2 SQIVND (reference sequence). The length of the CDR3 is 13 residues.

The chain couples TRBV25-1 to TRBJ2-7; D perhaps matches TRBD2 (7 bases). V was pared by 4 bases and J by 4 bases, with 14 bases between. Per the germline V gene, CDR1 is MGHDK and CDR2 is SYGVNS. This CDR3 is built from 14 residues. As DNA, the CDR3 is TGTGCCAGCAGTGCGGGGGGCGGTCTTTACGAGCAGTACTTC. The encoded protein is CASSAGGGLYEQYF.

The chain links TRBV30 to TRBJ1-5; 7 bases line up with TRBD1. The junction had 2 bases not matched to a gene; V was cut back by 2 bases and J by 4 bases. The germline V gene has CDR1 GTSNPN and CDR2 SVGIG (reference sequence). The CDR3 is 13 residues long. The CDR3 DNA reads TGTGCCTGGAGTACCAGGGGGAATCAGCCCCAGCATTTT. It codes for CAWSTRGNQPQHF.

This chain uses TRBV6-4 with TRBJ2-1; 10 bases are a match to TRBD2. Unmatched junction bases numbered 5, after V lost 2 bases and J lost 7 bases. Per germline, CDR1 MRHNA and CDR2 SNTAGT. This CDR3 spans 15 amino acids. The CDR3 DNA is TGTGCCAGCAGTGACCGAGGACTAGCGGCGAATGAGCAGTTCTTC. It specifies CASSDRGLAANEQFF.

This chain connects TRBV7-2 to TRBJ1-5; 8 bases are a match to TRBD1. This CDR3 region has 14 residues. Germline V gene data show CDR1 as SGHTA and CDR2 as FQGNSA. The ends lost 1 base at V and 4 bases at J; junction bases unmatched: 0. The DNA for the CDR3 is TGTGCCAGCAGCTTAGGGACAGGGAATCAGCCCCAGCATTTT. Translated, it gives CASSLGTGNQPQHF.

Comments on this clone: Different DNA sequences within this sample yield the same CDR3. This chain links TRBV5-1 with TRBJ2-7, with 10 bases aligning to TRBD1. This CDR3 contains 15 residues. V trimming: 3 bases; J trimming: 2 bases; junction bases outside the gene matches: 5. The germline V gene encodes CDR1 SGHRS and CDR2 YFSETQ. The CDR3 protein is CASSSRQGAPYEQYF. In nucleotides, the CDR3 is TGCGCCAGCAGCTCACGACAGGGGGCTCCCTACGAGCAGTACTTC.

The CDR3 DNA is TGTGCCAGTAGTAGAAACAGGGACAATGAGCAGTTCTTC. This codes for CASSRNRDNEQFF. The chain has TRBV19 and TRBJ2-1; D is perhaps TRBD1 (6 bases). The V and J ends lost 4 bases and 5 bases respectively, with 9 bases between them. CDR3 length equals 13 residues. CDR1 is LNHDA, CDR2 SQIVND, per germline (reference sequence).

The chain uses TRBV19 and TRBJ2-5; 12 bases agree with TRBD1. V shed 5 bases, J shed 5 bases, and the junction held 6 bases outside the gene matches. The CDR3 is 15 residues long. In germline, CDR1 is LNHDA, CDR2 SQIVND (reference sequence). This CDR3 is CASSVGTGGGETQYF. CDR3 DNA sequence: TGTGCCAGTAGTGTGGGGACAGGGGGCGGGGAGACCCAGTACTTC.

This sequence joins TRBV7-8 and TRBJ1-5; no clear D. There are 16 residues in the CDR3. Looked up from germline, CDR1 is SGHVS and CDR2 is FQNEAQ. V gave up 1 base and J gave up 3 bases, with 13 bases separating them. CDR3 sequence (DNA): TGTGCCAGCAGCTTAGGGAGACTCCAATTCAATCAGCCCCAGCATTTT. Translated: CASSLGRLQFNQPQHF.

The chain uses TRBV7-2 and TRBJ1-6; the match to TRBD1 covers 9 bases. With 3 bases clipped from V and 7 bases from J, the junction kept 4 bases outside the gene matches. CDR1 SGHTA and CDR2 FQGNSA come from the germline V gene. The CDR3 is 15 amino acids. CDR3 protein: CASSLDRGTNSPLHF. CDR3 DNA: TGTGCCAGCAGCTTGGACAGGGGAACGAATTCACCCCTCCACTTT.

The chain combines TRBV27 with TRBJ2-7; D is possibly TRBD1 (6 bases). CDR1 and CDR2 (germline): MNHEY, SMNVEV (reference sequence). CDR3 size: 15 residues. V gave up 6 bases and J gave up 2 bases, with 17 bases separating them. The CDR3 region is CASSRSPGDTYEQYF. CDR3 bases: TGTGCCAGCAGCCGATCGCCCGGGGACACCTACGAGCAGTACTTC.

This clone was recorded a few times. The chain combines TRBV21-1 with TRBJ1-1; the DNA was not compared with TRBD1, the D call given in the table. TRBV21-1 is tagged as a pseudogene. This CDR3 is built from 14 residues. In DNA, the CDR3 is TGTGCCAGCAGCGTCGGGCAGGGCGGCACTGAAGCTTTCTTT. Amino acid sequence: CASSVGQGGTEAFF.